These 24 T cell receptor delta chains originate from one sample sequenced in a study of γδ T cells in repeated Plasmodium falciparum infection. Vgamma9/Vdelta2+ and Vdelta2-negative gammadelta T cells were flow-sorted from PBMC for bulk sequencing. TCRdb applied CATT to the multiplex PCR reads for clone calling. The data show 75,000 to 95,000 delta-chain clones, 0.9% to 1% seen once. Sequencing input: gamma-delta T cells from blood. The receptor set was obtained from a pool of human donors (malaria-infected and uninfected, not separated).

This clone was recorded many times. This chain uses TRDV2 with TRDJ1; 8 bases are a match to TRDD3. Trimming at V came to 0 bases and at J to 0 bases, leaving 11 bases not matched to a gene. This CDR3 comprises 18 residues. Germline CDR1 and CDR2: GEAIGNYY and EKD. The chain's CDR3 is CACDTVPGDREYTDKLIF. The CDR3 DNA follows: TGTGCCTGTGACACCGTCCCGGGGGATAGGGAGTACACCGATAAACTCATCTTT.

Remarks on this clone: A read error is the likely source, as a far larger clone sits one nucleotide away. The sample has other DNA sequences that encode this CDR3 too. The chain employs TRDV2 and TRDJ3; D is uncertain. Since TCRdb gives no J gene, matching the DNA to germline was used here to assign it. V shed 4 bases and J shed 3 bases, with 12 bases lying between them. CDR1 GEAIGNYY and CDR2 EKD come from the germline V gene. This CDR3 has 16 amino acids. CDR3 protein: CACDPKSYWDTRQMFF. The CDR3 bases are TGTGCCTGTGATCCCAAGAGCTACTGGGACACCCGACAGATGTTTTTC.

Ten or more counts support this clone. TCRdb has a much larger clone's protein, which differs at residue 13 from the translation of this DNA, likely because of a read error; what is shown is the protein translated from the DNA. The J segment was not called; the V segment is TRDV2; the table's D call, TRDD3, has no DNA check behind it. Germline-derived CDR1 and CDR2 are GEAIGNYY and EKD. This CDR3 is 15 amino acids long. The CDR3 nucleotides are TGTGCCTCCGCGCGCTGGGGGATACATCCCGATAAACCCATCTTT. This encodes CASARWGIHPDKPIF.

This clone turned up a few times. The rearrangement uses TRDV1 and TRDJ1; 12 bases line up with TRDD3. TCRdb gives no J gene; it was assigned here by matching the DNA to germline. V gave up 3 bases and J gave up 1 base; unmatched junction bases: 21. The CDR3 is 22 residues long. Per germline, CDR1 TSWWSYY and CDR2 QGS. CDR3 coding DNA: TGTGCTCTTGGGGATGGTCAGGGGACTGGGGGATACAGTAAGAGGGGCACCGATAAACTCATCTTT. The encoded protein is CALGDGQGTGGYSKRGTDKLIF.

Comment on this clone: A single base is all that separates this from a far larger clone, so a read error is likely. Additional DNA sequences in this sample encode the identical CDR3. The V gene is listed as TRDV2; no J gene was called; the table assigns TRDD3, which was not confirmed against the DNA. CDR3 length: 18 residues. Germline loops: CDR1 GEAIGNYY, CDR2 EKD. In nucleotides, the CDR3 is TGTGCCTGTGACACCGTGGGGGGAACTCACCTGTACACCGATAAACTCATCTTC. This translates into CACDTVGGTHLYTDKLIF.

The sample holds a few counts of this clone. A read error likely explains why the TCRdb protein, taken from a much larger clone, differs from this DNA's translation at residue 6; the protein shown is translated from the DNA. Here the CDR3 reads CALGEPFLGSWGNTDKLIF. CDR3 sequence (DNA): TGTGCTCTTGGGGAACCTTTTCTGGGAAGTTGGGGGAACACCGATAAACTCATCTTT. The V call is TRDV1, the J call TRDJ1, with TRDD3 identical over 7 bases. Assignment of the J gene here rests on matching the DNA to germline, because TCRdb gives none. The J segment lost 0 bases and the V segment lost 1 base, leaving 14 bases of the junction unmatched. Germline V gene data show CDR1 as TSWWSYY and CDR2 as QGS. This CDR3 contains 19 residues.

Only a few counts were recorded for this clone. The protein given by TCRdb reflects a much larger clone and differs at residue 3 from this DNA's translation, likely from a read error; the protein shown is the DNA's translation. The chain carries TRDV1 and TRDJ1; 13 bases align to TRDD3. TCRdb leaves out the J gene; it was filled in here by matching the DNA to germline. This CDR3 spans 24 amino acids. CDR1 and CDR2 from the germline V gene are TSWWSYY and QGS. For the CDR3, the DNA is TGTGCTCCTGGGGCCCGCCTTCCTACCAATAAACTGGGGGATACGGAGGTCAGATCCGATAAACTCATCTTT. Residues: CAPGARLPTNKLGDTEVRSDKLIF.

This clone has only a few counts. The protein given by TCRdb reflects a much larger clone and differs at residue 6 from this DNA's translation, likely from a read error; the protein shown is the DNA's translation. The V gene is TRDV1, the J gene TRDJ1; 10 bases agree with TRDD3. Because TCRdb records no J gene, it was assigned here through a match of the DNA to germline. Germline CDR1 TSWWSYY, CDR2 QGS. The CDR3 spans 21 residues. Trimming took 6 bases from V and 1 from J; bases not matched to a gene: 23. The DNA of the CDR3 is TGTGCTCTTGGTCCCTTCCAACCCTCCATCCTACTGGGGGATGCCACCGATAAACTCATCTTT. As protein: CALGPFQPSILLGDATDKLIF.

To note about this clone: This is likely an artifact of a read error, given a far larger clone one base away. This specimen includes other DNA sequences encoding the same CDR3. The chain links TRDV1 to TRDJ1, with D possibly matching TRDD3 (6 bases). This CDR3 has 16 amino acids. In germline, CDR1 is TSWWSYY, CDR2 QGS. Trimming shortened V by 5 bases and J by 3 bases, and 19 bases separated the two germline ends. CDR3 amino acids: CALGSFRDNKADKLIF. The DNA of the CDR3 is TGTGCTCTTGGGAGTTTTAGGGATAATAAAGCCGATAAACTCATCTTT.

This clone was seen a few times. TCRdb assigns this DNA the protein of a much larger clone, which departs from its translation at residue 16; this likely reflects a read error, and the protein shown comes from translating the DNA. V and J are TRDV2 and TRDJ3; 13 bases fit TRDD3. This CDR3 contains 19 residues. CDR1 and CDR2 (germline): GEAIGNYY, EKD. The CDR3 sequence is CACDHTGGYEAWDTRKMFF. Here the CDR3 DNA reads TGTGCCTGTGACCATACTGGGGGATACGAAGCCTGGGACACCCGAAAGATGTTTTTC.

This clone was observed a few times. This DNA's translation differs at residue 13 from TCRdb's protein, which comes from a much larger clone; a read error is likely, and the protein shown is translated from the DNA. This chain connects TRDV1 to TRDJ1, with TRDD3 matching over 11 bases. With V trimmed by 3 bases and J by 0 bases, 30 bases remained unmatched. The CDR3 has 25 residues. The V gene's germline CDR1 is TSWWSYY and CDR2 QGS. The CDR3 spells CALGELYPTFYPLGDTPKYTDKLIF. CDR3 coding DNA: TGTGCTCTTGGGGAGCTCTATCCTACGTTTTACCCCCTGGGGGATACTCCAAAATACACCGATAAACTCATCTTT.

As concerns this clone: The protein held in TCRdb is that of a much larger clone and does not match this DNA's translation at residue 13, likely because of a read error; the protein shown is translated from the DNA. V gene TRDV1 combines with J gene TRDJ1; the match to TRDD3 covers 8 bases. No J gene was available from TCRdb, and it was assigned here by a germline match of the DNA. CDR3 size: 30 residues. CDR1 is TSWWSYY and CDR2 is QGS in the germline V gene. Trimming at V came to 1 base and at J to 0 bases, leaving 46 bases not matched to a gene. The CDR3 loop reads CALGEPPSGRTVSWGTPGASRSSYTDKLIF. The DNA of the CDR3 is TGTGCTCTTGGGGAACCTCCTTCCGGTCGGACTGTGAGCTGGGGGACACCTGGGGCATCACGGAGTTCGTACACCGATAAACTCATCTTT.

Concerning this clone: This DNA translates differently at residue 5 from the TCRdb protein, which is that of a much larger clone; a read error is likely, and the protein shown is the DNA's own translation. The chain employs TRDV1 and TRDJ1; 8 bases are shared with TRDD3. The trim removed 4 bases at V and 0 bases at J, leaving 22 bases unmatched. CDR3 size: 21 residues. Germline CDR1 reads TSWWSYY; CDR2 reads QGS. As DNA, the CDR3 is TGTGCTCTTGGGGTTCGGCCTTCCCGCTACTGGGGGGTTCCGTACACCGATAAACTCATCTTT. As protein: CALGVRPSRYWGVPYTDKLIF.

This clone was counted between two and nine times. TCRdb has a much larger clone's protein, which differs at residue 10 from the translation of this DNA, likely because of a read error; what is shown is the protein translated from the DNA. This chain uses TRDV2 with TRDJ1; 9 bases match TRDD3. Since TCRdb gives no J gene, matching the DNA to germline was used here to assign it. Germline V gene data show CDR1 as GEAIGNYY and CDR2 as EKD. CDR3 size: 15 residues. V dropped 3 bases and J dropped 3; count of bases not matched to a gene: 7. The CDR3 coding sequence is TGTGCCTGTGACCCACTACTGGGGGACGCCGATAAACTCATCTTT. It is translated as CACDPLLGDADKLIF.

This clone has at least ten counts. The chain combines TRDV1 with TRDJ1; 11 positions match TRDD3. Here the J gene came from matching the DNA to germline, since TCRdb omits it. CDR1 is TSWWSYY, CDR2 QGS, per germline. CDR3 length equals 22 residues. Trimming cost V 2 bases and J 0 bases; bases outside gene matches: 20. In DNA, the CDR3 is TGTGCTCTTGGGGAAGTTCCGCTGTCCTACTGGGGGATAACCTTACACACCGATAAACTCATCTTT. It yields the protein CALGEVPLSYWGITLHTDKLIF.

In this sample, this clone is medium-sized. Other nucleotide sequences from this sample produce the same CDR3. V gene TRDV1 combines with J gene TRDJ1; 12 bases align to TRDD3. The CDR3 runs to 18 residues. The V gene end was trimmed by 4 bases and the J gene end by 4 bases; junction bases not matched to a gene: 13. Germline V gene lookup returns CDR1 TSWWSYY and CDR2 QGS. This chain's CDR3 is CALGGVSHWGILGDKLIF. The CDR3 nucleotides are TGTGCTCTTGGGGGCGTCTCGCACTGGGGGATACTTGGCGATAAACTCATCTTT.

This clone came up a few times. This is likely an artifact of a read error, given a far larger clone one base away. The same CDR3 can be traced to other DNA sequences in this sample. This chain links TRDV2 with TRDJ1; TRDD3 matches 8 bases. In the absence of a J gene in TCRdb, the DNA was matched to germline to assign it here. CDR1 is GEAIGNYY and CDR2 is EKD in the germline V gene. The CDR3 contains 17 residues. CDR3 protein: CACDTGLGDATTDKLIF. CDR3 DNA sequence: TGCGCCTGTGACACCGGGCTGGGGGACGCAACGACCGATAAACTCATCTTT.

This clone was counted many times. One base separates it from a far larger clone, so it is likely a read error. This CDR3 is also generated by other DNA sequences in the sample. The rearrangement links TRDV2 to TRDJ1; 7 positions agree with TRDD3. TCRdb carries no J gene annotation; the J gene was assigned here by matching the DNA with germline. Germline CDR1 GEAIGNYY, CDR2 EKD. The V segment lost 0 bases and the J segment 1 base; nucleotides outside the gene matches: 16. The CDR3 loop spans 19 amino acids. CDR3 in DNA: TGTGCCTGTGACACCCTGCCTCCTGGGGGGTACGGAAGCACCGATAAACTCATCTTT. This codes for CACDTLPPGGYGSTDKLIF.

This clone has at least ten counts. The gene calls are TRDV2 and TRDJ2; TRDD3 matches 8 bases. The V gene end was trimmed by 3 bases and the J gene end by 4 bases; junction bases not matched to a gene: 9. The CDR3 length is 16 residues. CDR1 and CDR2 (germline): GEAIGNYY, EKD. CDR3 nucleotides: TGTGCCTGTGACCCGTTACTGGGGGTCCCGACAGCACAACTCTTCTTT. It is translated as CACDPLLGVPTAQLFF.

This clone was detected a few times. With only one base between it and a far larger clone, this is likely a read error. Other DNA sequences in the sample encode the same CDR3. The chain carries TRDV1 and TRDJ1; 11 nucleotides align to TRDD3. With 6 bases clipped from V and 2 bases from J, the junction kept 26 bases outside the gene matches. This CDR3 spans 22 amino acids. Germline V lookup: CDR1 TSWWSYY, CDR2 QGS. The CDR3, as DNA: TGTGCTCTTGGTGATTTATTTCCTACGGGGGGCAATGGGGGATACGGTACCGATAAACTCATCTTT. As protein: CALGDLFPTGGNGGYGTDKLIF.

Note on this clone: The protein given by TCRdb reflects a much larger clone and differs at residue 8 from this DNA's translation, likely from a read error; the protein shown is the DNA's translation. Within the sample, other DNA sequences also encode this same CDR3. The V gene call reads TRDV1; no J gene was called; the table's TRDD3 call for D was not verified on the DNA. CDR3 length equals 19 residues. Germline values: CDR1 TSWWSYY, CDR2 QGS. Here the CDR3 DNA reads TGTGCTCTTGGGGATCACTTAGCTAGCCGGGGGATAACCAAGGATAAGCTCATCTTT. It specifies CALGDHLASRGITKDKLIF.

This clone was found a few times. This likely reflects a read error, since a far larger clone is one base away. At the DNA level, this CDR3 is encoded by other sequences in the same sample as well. CDR3 in amino acids: CACDIRRTPVKWGTDKLIF. The DNA of the CDR3 is TGTGCCTGTGACATTCGGAGGACCCCCGTGAAATGGGGCACCGATAAACTCATCTTT. The rearrangement joins TRDV2 to TRDJ1, with D perhaps being TRDD1 or TRDD3 (5 bases each). TCRdb gives no J gene; it was assigned here by matching the DNA to germline. From germline, CDR1 is GEAIGNYY and CDR2 EKD. There are 19 residues in the CDR3. V shed 2 bases and J shed 1 base, with 25 bases lying between them.

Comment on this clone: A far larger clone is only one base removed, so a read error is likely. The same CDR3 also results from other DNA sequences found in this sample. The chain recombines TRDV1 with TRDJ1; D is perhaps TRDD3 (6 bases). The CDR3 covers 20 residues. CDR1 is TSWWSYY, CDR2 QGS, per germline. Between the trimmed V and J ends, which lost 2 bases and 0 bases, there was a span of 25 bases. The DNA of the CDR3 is TGTGCTCTTGGGGAAGATCCGAAGTCTGTCGGGGATTCATACACCGATAAACTCATCTTT. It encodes CALGEDPKSVGDSYTDKLIF.

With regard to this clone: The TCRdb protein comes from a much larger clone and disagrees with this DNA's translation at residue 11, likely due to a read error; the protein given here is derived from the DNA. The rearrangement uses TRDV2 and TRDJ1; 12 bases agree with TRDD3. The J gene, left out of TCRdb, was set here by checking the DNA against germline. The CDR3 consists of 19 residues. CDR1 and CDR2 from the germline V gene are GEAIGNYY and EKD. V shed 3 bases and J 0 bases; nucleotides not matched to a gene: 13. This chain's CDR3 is CACDPLGDTPPSYTDKLIF. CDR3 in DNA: TGTGCCTGTGACCCTCTGGGGGATACGCCCCCATCGTACACCGATAAACTCATCTTT.